A selection of T cell receptor beta chains follows, all from one sample in a study of control samples from healthy donors and cancer patients. Here immunoSEQ multiplex PCR was the method, and the copy in TCRdb shows in-frame clones only, minus some. With about 200,000 clones in the sample, the ten largest clones hold around 2%. Sequenced sample: blood. The receptor set was obtained from a woman under 40 in good health. The CDR3 runs from the conserved cysteine through the conserved F or W. D genes are given only for firm matches.

d_call	v_call	j_call	cdr3_aa	cdr3_nt
.	TRBV28	TRBJ1-1	CASSFARDTPSANTEAFF	TGTGCCAGTAGTTTCGCCCGGGACACTCCCTCCGCGAACACTGAAGCTTTCTTT
.	TRBV19	TRBJ2-1	CASTSRVGGSEQFF	TGTGCCAGTACGAGCAGGGTGGGTGGAAGTGAGCAGTTCTTC
.	TRBV6-5	TRBJ2-4	CASRPHGAKNIQYF	TGTGCCAGCAGGCCCCACGGGGCCAAAAACATTCAGTACTTC
TRBD1	TRBV7-3	TRBJ2-5	CASSRDRGETQYF	TGTGCCAGCAGCCGGGACAGGGGAGAGACCCAGTACTTC
.	TRBV19	TRBJ2-3	CASSTASDSPTTDTQYF	TGTGCCAGTAGTACCGCTTCAGACAGCCCCACCACAGATACGCAGTATTTT
.	TRBV19	TRBJ1-2	CASSSRGSAGGHGYTF	TGTGCCAGTAGTTCACGGGGGAGTGCAGGAGGGCATGGCTACACCTTC
TRBD1	TRBV4-1	TRBJ1-3	CASSLYGQGANTIYF	TGCGCCAGCAGCCTCTATGGACAGGGGGCCAACACCATATATTTT
.	TRBV7-9	TRBJ2-5	CASSLETQYF	TGTGCCAGCAGCCTAGAGACCCAGTACTTC
.	TRBV5-8	TRBJ1-3	CASSLDGGRISGNTIYF	TGTGCCAGCAGCTTGGATGGAGGACGGATCTCTGGAAACACCATATATTTT
.	TRBV28	TRBJ1-1	CASGAGRPDTEAFF	TGTGCCAGCGGGGCCGGCCGTCCGGACACTGAAGCTTTCTTT